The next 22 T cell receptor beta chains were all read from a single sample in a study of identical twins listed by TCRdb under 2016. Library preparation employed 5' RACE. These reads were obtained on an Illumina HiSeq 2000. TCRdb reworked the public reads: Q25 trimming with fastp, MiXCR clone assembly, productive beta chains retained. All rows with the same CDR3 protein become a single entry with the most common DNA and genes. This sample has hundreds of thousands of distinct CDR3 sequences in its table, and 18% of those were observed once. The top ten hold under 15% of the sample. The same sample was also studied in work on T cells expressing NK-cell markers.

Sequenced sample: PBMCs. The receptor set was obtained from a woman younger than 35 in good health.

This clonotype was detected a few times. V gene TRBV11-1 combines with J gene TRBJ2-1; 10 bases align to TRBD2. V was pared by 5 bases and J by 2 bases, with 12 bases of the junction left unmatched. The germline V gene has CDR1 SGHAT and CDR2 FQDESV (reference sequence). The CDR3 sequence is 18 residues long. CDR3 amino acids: CASSPVPGLATAYNEQFF. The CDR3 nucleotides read TGTGCCAGCAGCCCTGTCCCGGGACTAGCGACCGCCTACAATGAGCAGTTCTTC.

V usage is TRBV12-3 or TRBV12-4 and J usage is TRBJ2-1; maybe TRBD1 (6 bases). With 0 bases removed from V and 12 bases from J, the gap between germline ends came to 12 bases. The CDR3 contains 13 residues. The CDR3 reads CASSLAQGLAQFF. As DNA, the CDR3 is TGTGCCAGCAGTTTAGCCCAGGGGTTGGCGCAGTTCTTC.

CDR3 residues: CASSVGRDDLTDTQYF. DNA for the CDR3: TGTGCCAGCAGCGTAGGGCGGGACGATCTCACAGATACGCAGTATTTT. The chain employs TRBV9 and TRBJ2-3; D may be TRBD2 (6 bases). The CDR3 sequence is 16 residues long. The ends were cut back, 0 bases at V and 2 bases at J, with 13 bases in the middle. Per germline, CDR1 SGDLS and CDR2 YYNGEE.

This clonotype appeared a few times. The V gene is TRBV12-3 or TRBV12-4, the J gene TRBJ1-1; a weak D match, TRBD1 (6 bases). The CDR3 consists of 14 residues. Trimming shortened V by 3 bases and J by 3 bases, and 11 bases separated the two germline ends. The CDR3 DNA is TGTGCCAGCAGTTTGGACAGCCAATACACTGAAGCTTTCTTT. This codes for CASSLDSQYTEAFF.

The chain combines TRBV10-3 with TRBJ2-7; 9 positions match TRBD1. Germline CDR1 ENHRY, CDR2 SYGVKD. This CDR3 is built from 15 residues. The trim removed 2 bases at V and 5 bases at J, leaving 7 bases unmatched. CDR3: CAISERPTGGHEQYF. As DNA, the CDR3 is TGTGCCATCAGTGAGCGCCCGACAGGGGGTCACGAGCAGTACTTC.

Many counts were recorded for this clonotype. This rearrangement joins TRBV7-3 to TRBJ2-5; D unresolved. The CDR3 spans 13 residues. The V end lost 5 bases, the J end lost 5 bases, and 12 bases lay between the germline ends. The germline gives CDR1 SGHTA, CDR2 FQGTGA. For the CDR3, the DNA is TGTGCCAGCAGCCCCAAAAATACGGAGACCCAGTACTTC. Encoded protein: CASSPKNTETQYF.

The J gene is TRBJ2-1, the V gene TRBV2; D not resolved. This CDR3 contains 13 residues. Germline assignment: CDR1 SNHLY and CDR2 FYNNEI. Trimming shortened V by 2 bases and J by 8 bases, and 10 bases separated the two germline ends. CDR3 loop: CASSEFGTDEQFF. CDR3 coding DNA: TGTGCCAGCAGTGAATTCGGTACCGATGAGCAGTTCTTC.

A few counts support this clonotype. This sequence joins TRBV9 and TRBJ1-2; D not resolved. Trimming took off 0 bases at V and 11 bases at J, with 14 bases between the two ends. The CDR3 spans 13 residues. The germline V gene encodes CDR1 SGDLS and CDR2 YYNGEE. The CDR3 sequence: CASSVELRSGYTF. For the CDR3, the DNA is TGTGCCAGCAGCGTAGAGCTGCGGTCCGGGTACACCTTC.

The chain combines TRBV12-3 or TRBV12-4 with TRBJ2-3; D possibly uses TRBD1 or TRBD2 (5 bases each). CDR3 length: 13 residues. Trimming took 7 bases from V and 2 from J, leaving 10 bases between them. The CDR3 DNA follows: TGTGCCAGCAACCCCGGGACCACAGATACGCAGTATTTT. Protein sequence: CASNPGTTDTQYF.

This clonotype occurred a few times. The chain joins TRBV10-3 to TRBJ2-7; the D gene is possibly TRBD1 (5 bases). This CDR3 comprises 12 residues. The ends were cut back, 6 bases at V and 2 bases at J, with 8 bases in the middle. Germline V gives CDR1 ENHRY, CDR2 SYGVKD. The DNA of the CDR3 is TGTGCCATCAGCGCGGACACCTACGAGCAGTACTTC. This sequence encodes CAISADTYEQYF.

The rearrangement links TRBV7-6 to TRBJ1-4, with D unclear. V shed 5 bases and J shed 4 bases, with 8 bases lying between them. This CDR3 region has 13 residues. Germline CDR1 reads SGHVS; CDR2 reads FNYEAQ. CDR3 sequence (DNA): TGTGCCAGCAGCCCCTCGGATAATGAAAAACTGTTTTTT. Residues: CASSPSDNEKLFF.

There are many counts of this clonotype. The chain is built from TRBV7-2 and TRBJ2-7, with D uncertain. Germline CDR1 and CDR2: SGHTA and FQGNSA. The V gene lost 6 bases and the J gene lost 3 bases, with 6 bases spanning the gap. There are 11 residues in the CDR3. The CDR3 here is CASSSVYEQYF. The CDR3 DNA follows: TGTGCCAGCAGTTCCGTCTACGAGCAGTACTTC.

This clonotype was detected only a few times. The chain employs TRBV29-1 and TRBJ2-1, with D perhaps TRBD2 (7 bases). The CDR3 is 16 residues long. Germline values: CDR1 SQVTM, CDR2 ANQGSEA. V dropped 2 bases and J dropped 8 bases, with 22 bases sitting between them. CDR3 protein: CSVEPLHGEGVDEQFF. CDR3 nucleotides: TGCAGCGTTGAACCCCTACACGGGGAGGGGGTCGATGAGCAGTTCTTC.

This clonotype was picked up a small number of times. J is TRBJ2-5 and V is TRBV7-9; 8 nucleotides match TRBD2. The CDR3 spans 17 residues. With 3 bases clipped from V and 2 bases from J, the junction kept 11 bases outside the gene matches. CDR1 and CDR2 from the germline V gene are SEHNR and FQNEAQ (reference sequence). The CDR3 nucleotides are TGTGCCAGCAGCTTGGTCGGGACTAGAGGTCCGCAAGAGACCCAGTACTTC. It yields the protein CASSLVGTRGPQETQYF.

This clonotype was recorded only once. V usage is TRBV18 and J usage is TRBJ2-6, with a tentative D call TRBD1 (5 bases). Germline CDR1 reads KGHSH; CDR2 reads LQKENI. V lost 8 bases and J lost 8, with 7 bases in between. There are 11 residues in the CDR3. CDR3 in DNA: TGTGCCAGCCAGGGCCCCAACGTCCTGACTTTC. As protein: CASQGPNVLTF. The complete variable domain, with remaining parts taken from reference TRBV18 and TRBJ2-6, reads NAGVMQNPRHLVRRRGQEARLRCSPMKGHSHVYWYRQLPEEGLKFMVYLQKENIIDESGMPKERFSAEFPKEGPSILRIQQVVRGDSAAYFCASQGPNVLTFGAGSRLTVL.

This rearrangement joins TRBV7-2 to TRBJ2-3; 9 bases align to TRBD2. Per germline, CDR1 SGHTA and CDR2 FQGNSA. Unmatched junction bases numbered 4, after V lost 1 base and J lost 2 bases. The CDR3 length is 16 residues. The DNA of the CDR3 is TGTGCCAGCAGCTTAGAACGACTAGCGGTCACAGATACGCAGTATTTT. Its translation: CASSLERLAVTDTQYF.

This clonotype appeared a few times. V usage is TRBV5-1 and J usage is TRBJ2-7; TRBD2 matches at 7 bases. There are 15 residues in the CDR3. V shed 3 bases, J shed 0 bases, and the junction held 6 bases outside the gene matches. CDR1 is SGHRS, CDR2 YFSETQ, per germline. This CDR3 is CASSWNGRNSYEQYF. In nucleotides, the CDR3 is TGCGCCAGCAGCTGGAACGGGAGGAACTCCTACGAGCAGTACTTC.

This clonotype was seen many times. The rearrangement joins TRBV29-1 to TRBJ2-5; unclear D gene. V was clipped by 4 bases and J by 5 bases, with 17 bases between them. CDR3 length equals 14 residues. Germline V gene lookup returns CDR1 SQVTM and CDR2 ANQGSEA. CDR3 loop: CSVVRTTVVETQYF. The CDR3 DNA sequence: TGCAGCGTTGTGCGGACCACGGTGGTGGAGACCCAGTACTTC. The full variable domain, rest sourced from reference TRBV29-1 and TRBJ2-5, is SAVISQKPSRDICQRGTSLTIQCQVDSQVTMMFWYRQQPGQSLTLIATANQGSEATYESGFVIDKFPISRPNLTFSTLTVSNMSPEDSSIYLCSVVRTTVVETQYFGPGTRLLVL.

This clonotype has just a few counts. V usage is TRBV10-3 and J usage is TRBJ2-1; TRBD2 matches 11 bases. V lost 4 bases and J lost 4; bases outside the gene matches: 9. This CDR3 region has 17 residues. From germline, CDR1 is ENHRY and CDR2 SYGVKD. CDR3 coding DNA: TGTGCCATCAGTGGAAAAACCCTAGCGGGAGGTTACAATGAGCAGTTCTTC. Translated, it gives CAISGKTLAGGYNEQFF.

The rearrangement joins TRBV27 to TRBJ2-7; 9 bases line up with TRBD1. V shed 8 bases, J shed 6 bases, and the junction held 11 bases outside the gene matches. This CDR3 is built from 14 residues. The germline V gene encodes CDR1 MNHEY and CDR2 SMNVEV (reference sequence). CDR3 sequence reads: CASGGDRAAGEQYF. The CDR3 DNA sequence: TGTGCCAGCGGGGGGGACAGGGCAGCAGGCGAGCAGTACTTC.

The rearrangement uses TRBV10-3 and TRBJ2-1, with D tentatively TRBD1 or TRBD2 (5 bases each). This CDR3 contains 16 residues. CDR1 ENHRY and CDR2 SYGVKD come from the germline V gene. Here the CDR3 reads CASHPGRGEHENEQFF. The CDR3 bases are TGTGCTTCCCATCCGGGACGTGGGGAACACGAAAATGAGCAGTTCTTC.

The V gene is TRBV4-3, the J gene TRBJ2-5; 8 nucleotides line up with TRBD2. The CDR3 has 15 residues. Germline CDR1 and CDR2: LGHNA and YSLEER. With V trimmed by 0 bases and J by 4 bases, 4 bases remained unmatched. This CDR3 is CASSQEYGRGETQYF. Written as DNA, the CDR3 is TGCGCCAGCAGCCAAGAATACGGGAGGGGAGAGACCCAGTACTTC.